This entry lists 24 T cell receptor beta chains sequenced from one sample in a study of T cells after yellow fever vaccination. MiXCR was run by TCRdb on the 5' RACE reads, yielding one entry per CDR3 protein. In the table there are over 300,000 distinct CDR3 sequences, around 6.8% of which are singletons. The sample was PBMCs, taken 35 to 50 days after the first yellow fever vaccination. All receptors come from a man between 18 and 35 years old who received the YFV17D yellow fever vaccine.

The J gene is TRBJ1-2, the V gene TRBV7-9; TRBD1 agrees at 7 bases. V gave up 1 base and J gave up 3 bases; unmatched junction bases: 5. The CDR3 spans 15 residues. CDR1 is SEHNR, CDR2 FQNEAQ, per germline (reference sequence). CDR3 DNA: TGTGCCAGCAGCTTAGTAGGGGGCGCGGACTATGGCTACACCTTC. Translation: CASSLVGGADYGYTF.

The CDR3 reads CASSRRTRGRTDTQYF. The DNA of the CDR3 is TGTGCCAGCAGCCGCCGAACCCGGGGGAGGACAGATACGCAGTATTTT. V and J are TRBV6-2 or TRBV6-3 and TRBJ2-3, with TRBD2 as a possible D gene (6 bases). The CDR3 length is 16 residues. V lost 6 bases and J 3 bases, leaving 19 bases between the germline ends. Germline loops: CDR1 MNHEY, CDR2 SVGEGT.

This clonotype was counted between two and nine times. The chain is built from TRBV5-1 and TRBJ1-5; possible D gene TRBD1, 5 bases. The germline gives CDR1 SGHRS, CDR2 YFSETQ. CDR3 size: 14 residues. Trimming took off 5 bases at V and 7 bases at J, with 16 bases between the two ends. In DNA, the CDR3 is TGCGCCAGCAGTCCGGGGGGTTCGGGACAGCCCCAGCATTTT. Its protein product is CASSPGGSGQPQHF.

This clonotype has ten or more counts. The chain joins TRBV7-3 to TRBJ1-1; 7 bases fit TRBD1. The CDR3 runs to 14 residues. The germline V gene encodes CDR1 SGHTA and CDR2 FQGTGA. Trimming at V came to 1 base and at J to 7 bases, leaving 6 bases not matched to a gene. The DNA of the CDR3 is TGTGCCAGCAGCTTAATTTCAGGGGGTGGTGAAGCTTTCTTT. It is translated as CASSLISGGGEAFF. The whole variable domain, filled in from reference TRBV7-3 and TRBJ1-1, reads GAGVSQTPSNKVTEKGKYVELRCDPISGHTALYWYRQSLGQGPEFLIYFQGTGAADDSGLPNDRFFAVRPEGSVSTLKIQRTERGDSAVYLCASSLISGGGEAFFGQGTRLTVV.

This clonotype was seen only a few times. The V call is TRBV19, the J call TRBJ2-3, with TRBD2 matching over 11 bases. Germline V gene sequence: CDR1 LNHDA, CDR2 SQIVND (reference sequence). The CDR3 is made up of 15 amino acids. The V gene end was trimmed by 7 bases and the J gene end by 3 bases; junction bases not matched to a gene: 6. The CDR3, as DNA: TGTGCCAGTAAGCCCGGGACTAGCGGTACAGATACGCAGTATTTT. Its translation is CASKPGTSGTDTQYF.

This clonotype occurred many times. The CDR3 protein is CASSREYSNTEAFF. CDR3 sequence (DNA): TGTGCCAGCAGTCGGGAGTATTCGAACACTGAAGCTTTCTTT. The rearrangement uses TRBV12-3 or TRBV12-4 and TRBJ1-1; no definite D call. The CDR3 contains 14 residues. Trimming pared 5 bases from V and 1 base from J, leaving 11 bases between.

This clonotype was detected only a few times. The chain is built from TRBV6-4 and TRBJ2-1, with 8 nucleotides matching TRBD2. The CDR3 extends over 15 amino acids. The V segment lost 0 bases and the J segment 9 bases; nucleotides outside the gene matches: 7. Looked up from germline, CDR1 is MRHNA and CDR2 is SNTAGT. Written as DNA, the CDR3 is TGTGCCAGCAGTGACTCAAGCGGGGGCTCGGGTGAGCAGTTCTTC. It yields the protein CASSDSSGGSGEQFF.

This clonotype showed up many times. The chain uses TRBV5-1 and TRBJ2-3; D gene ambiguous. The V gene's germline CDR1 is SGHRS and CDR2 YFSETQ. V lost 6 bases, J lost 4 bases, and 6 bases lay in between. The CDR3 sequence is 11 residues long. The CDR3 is CASTWSDTQYF. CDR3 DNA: TGCGCCAGCACCTGGTCAGATACGCAGTATTTT.

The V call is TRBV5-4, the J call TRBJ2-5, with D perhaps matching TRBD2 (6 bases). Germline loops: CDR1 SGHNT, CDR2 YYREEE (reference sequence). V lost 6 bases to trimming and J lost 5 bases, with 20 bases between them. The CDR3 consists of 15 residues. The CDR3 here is CASKTFQGGGETQYF. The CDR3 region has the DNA TGTGCCAGCAAAACGTTCCAGGGTGGAGGGGAGACCCAGTACTTC.

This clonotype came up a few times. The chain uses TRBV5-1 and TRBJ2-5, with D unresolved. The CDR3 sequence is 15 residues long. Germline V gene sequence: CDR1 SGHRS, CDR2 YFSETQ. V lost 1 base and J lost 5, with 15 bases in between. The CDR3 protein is CASSLNTDPGETQYF. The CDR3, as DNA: TGCGCCAGCAGCTTGAATACGGACCCCGGGGAGACCCAGTACTTC.

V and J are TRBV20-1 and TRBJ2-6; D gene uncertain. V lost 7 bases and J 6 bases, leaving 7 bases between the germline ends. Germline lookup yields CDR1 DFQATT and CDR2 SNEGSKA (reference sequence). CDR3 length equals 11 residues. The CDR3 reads CSGAEANVLTF. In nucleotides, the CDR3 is TGCAGTGGGGCGGAGGCCAACGTCCTGACTTTC.

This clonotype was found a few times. The CDR3 DNA reads as TGTGCCACCGTCGACAGGGATCAGCCCCAGCATTTT. This sequence encodes CATVDRDQPQHF. The chain has TRBV24-1 and TRBJ1-5; 7 nucleotides line up with TRBD1. Germline V lookup: CDR1 KGHDR, CDR2 SFDVKD. The CDR3 is 12 amino acids. J was trimmed by 5 bases and V by 9 bases; bases with no gene match: 3.

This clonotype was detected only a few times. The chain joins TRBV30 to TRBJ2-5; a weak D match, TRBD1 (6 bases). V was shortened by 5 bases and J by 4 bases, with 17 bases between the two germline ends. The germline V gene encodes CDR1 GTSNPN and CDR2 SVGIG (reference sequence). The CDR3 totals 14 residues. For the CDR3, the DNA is TGTGCCTGGGAGAGGGGGAGTGGAAGAGAGACCCAGTACTTC. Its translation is CAWERGSGRETQYF.

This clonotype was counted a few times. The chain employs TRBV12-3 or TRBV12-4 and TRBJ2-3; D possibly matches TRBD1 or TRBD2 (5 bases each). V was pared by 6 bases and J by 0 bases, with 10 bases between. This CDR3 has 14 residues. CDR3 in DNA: TGTGCCAGCAGGGGGGTACTCAGCACAGATACGCAGTATTTT. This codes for CASRGVLSTDTQYF.

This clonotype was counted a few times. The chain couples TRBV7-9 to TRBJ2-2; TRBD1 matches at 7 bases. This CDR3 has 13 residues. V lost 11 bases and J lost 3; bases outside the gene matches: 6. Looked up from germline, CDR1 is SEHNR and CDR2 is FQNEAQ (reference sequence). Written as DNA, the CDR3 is TGTGCCCACAGACAGGGCTACACCGGGGAGCTGTTTTTT. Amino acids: CAHRQGYTGELFF. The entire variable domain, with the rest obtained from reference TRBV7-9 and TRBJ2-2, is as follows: DTGVSQNPRHKITKRGQNVTFRCDPISEHNRLYWYRQTLGQGPEFLTYFQNEAQLEKSRLLSDRFSAERPKGSFSTLEIQRTEQGDSAMYLCAHRQGYTGELFFGEGSRLTVL.

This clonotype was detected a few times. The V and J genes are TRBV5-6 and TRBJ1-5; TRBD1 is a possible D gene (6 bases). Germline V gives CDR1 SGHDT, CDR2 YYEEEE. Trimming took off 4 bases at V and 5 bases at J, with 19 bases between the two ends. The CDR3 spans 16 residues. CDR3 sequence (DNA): TGTGCCAGCAGCCCCTCGGGCAGGGGTGGTTATCAGCCCCAGCATTTT. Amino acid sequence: CASSPSGRGGYQPQHF.

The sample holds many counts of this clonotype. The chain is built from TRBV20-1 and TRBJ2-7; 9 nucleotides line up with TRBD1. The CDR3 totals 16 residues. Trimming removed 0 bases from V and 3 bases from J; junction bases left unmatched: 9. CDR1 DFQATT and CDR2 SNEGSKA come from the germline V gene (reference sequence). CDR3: CSARESSGTGYYEQYV. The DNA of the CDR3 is TGCAGTGCTAGAGAGTCTTCCGGGACAGGGTACTACGAGCAGTACGTC.

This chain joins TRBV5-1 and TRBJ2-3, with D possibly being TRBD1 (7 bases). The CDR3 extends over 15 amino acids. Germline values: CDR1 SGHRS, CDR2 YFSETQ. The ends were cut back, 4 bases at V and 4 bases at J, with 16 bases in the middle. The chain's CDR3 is CASSPEGARADTQYF. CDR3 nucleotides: TGCGCCAGCAGCCCGGAGGGGGCTAGGGCAGATACGCAGTATTTT.

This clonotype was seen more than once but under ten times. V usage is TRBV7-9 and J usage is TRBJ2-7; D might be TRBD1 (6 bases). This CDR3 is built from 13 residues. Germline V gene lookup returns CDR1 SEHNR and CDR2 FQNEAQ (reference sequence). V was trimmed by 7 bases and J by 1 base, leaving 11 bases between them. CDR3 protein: CASKPGQSYEQYF. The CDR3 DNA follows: TGTGCCAGCAAACCCGGACAGTCCTACGAGCAGTACTTC.

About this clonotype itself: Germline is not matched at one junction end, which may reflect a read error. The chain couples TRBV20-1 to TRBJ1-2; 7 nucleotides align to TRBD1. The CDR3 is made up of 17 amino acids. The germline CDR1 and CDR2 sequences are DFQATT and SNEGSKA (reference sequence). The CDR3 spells CCARDHPGTDTNYGYTF. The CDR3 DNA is TGCTGTGCTAGAGATCACCCTGGGACAGACACTAACTATGGCTACACCTTC.

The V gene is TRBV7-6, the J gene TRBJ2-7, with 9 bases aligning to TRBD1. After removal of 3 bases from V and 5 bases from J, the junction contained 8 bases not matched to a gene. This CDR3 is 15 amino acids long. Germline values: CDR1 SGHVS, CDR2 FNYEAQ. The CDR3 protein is CASSLTDRGFNEQYF. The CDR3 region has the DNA TGTGCCAGCAGCTTGACGGACAGGGGTTTTAACGAGCAGTACTTC.

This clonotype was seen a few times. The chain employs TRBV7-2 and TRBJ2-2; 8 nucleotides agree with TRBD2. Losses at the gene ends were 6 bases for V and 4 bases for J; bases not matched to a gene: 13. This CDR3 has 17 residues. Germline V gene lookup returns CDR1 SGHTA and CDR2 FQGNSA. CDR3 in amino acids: CASRRWTSGGITGELFF. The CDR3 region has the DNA TGTGCCAGCAGGAGGTGGACAAGCGGGGGAATCACCGGGGAGCTGTTTTTT. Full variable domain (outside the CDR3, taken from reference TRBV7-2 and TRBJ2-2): GAGVSQSPSNKVTEKGKDVELRCDPISGHTALYWYRQSLGQGLEFLIYFQGNSAPDKSGLPSDRFSAERTGGSVSTLTIQRTQQEDSAVYLCASRRWTSGGITGELFFGEGSRLTVL.

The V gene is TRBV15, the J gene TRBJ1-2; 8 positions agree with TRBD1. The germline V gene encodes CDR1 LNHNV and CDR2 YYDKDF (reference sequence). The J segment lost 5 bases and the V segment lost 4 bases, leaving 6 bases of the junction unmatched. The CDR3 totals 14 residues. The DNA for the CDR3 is TGTGCCACCAGCACCGGGACAGGTAGTTATGGCTACACCTTC. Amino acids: CATSTGTGSYGYTF. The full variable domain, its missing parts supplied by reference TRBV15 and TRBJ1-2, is DAMVIQNPRYQVTQFGKPVTLSCSQTLNHNVMYWYQQKSSQAPKLLFHYYDKDFNNEADTPDNFQSRRPNTSFCFLDIRSPGLGDTAMYLCATSTGTGSYGYTFGSGTRLTVV.

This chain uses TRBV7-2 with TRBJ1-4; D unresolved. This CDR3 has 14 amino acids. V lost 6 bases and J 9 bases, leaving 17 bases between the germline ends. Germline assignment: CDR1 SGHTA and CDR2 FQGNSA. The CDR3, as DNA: TGTGCCAGCAGTCAAGGGAGGGCAGGCCAAAAACTGTTTTTT. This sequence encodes CASSQGRAGQKLFF. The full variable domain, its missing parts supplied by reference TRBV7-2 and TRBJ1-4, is GAGVSQSPSNKVTEKGKDVELRCDPISGHTALYWYRQSLGQGLEFLIYFQGNSAPDKSGLPSDRFSAERTGGSVSTLTIQRTQQEDSAVYLCASSQGRAGQKLFFGSGTQLSVL.